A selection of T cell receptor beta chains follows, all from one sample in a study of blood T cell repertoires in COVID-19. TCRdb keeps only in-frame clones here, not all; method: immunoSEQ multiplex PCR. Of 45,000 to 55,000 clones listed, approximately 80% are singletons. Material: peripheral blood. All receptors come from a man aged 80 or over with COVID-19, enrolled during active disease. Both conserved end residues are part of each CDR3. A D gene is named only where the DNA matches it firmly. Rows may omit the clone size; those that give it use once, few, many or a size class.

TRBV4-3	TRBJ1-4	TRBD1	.	CASSQGRGPATNEKLFF	TGCGCCAGCAGCCAAGGCAGGGGGCCCGCAACTAATGAAAAACTGTTTTTT
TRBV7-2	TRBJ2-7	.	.	CASSLGGGSYEQYF	TGTGCCAGCAGCTTAGGTGGCGGCTCCTACGAGCAGTACTTC
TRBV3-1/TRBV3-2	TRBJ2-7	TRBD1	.	CASRDSSYEQYF	TGTGCCTCCCGGGACAGCTCCTACGAGCAGTACTTC
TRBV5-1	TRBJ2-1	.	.	CASSSGLQPYNEQFF	TGCGCCAGCAGCTCGGGACTCCAACCCTACAATGAGCAGTTCTTC
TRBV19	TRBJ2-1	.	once	CASSIGGGLHEQFF	TGTGCCAGTAGTATAGGAGGGGGACTACATGAGCAGTTCTTC
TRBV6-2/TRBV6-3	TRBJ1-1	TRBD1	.	CASSRTGMNTEAFF	TGTGCCAGCAGTCGGACAGGAATGAACACTGAAGCTTTCTTT
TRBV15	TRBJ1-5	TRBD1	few	CATSRDMTGGGPQHF	TGTGCCACCAGCAGAGATATGACAGGGGGTGGTCCCCAGCATTTT
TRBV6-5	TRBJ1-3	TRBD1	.	CASSLHRGGGNTIYF	TGTGCCAGCAGTCTACACAGGGGAGGTGGAAACACCATATATTTT
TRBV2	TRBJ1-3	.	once	CASSTDSGNTIYF	TGTGCCAGCAGTACAGACTCTGGAAACACCATATATTTT
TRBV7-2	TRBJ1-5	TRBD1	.	CASSPTGEVNQPQHF	TGTGCCAGCAGCCCGACAGGGGAGGTCAATCAGCCCCAGCATTTT
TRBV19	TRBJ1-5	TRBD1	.	CASSVGQEGRQPQHF	TGTGCCAGTAGTGTCGGACAGGAAGGCAGGCAGCCCCAGCATTTT
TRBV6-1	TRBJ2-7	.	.	CASSDRAGPYEQYF	TGTGCCAGCAGTGACAGGGCAGGTCCTTACGAGCAGTACTTC
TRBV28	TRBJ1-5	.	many	CASSFSTGLNQPQHF	TGTGCCAGCAGTTTCTCAACAGGTCTCAATCAGCCCCAGCATTTT